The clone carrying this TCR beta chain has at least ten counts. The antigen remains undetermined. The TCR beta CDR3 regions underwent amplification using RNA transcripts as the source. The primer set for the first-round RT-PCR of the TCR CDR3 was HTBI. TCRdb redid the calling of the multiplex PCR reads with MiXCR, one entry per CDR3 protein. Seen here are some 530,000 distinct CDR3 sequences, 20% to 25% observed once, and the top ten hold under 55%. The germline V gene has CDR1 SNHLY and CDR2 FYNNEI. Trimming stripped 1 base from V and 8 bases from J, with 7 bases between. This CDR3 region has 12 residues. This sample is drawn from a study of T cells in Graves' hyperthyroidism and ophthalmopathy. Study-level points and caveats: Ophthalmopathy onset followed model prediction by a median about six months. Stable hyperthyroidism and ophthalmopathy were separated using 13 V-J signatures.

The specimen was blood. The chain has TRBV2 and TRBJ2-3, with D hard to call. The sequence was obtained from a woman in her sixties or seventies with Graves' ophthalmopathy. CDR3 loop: CASSEVRGTQYF. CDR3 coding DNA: TGTGCCAGCAGTGAAGTCCGCGGTACGCAGTATTTT.